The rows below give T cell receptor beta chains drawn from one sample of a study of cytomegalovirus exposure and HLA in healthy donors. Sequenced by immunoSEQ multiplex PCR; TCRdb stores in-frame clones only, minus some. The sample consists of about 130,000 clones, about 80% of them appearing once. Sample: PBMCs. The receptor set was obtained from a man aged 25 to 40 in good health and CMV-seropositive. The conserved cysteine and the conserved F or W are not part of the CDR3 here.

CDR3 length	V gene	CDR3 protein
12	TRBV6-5	ASYRQGASSGYT
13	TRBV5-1	ASSIDGQGYYGYT
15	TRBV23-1	ASSQLPVGRVHEKLF
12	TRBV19	ASSIAITKNIQY
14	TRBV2	ASSELRGGSYNEQF
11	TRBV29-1	SVHTGGGEKLF
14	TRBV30	AWSSPQTGANTEAF
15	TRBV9	ASSSRPRDRSTGELF
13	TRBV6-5	ASSGNSRSGNTIY
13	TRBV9	ASSGLAGGTNEQF
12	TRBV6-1	ASTAVLLGTEAF
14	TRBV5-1	ASSLYSDLNTGELF
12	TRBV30	AWGTGGVNTEAF
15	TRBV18	ASSSDRMPSGANVLT
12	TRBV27	ASGRTGVDSPLH
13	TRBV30	AWSDSGGVSYEQY
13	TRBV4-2	ASSQVAGDFYEQY
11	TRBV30	AWSSGDAYGYT
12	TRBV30	AWSAGQGNEKLF
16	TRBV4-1	ASSLLSPLAGGPHEQY
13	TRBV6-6	ASSPGQGDHQPQH
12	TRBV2	ASNRGGSNQPQH
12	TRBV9	ASSVATGGTGYT
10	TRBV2	ASRDSNRPQH
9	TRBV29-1	SVLTGYGYT